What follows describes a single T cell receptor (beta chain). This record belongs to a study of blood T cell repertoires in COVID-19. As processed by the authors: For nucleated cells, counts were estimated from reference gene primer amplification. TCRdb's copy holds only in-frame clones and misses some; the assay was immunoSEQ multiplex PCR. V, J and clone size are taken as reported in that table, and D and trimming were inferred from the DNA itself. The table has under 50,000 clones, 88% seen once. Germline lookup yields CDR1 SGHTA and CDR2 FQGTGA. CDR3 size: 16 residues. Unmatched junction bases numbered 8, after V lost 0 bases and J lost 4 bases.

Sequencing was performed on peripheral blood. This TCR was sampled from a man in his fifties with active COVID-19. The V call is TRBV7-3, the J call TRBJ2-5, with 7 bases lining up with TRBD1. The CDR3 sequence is CASSLTLTGAGETQYF. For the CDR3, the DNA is TGTGCCAGCAGCTTAACCCTCACAGGGGCGGGAGAGACCCAGTACTTC.